This passage covers 27 T cell receptor beta chains from one sample sequenced in a study of T cell responses to AZD1222 COVID-19 vaccine. The method was immunoSEQ multiplex PCR; TCRdb's version includes in-frame clones alone and lacks a portion of them. Among 90,000 to 150,000 clones listed, roughly 91% were seen once. The sequences come from peripheral blood, collected on day 0 of AZD1222 vaccination. The receptor source for this set is an adult in good health.

This clone appeared a single time. The J gene is TRBJ1-4, the V gene TRBV3-1 (or the pseudogene TRBV3-2), with D possibly matching TRBD1 (5 bases). This CDR3 comprises 14 residues. Germline lookup yields CDR1 LGHDT and CDR2 YNNKEL (reference sequence). Trimming took 2 bases from V and 8 from J, leaving 12 bases between them. This CDR3 reads CASSQSRVVEKLFF. CDR3 in DNA: TGTGCCAGCAGCCAAAGCAGGGTGGTGGAAAAACTGTTTTTT.

The chain recombines TRBV6-1 with TRBJ2-7; D uncertain. The CDR3 is 15 amino acids. Germline CDR1 and CDR2: MNHNS and SASEGT. V lost 1 base to trimming and J lost 5 bases, with 15 bases between them. The CDR3 DNA sequence: TGTGCCAGCAGTGAAGGTATGGGTTTCGGCCACGAGCAGTACTTC. Translated: CASSEGMGFGHEQYF.

The chain carries TRBV3-1 (or the pseudogene TRBV3-2) and TRBJ2-7; D possibly corresponds to TRBD1 (6 bases). Germline-derived CDR1 and CDR2 are LGHDT and YNNKEL (reference sequence). The CDR3 runs to 14 residues. V lost 5 bases to trimming and J lost 2 bases, with 13 bases between them. The CDR3 region has the DNA TGTGCCAGCAGCTATGGGGCAGGGGCCTACGAGCAGTACTTC. This sequence encodes CASSYGAGAYEQYF.

The chain uses TRBV19 and TRBJ2-3; no clear D. The V end was cut by 3 bases, the J end by 2 bases, with 9 bases between. Germline CDR1 LNHDA, CDR2 SQIVND (reference sequence). The CDR3 is 14 residues long. This CDR3 reads CASSMLPSTDTQYF. CDR3 bases: TGTGCCAGTAGTATGCTCCCCTCCACAGATACGCAGTATTTT.

The chain carries TRBV5-6 and TRBJ2-1, with 13 bases matching TRBD2. V dropped 1 base and J dropped 8; count of bases not matched to a gene: 3. Germline CDR1 and CDR2: SGHDT and YYEEEE. CDR3 length: 15 amino acids. CDR3 sequence (DNA): TGTGCCAGCAGCTTGTGGACTAGCGGGAGTTATGAGCAGTTCTTC. Translating gives CASSLWTSGSYEQFF.

This sequence joins TRBV4-1 and TRBJ2-7, with D perhaps TRBD1 (5 bases). The CDR3 loop spans 13 amino acids. V was cut by 5 bases and J by 5 bases, with 13 bases left in between. Germline CDR1 and CDR2: MGHRA and YSYEKL. CDR3 in amino acids: CASSFQGMNEQYF. CDR3 bases: TGCGCCAGCAGCTTTCAGGGAATGAACGAGCAGTACTTC.

This sequence joins TRBV7-6 and TRBJ2-5; D remains ambiguous. This CDR3 is built from 12 residues. V lost 3 bases, J lost 5 bases, and 7 bases lay in between. CDR1 is SGHVS and CDR2 is FNYEAQ in the germline V gene. CDR3 loop: CASSFVGETQYF. DNA of the CDR3: TGTGCCAGCAGCTTTGTAGGGGAGACCCAGTACTTC.

This chain links TRBV18 with TRBJ2-7; 12 nucleotides align to TRBD2. The CDR3 spans 15 residues. Germline V CDR1 and CDR2: KGHSH, LQKENI. Losses at the gene ends were 4 bases for V and 6 bases for J; bases not matched to a gene: 7. CDR3 region: CASSLPTSGSSEQYF. The CDR3 DNA sequence: TGTGCCAGCTCACTCCCGACTAGCGGGAGCTCCGAGCAGTACTTC.

The V and J genes are TRBV7-9 and TRBJ2-5; the D gene is possibly TRBD1 (6 bases). V was pared by 6 bases and J by 5 bases, with 16 bases between. The CDR3 spans 14 residues. The germline V gene has CDR1 SEHNR and CDR2 FQNEAQ (reference sequence). CDR3 DNA sequence: TGTGCCAGCAGTCACCGGACAGACTCGGAGACCCAGTACTTC. Translated, it gives CASSHRTDSETQYF.

The chain uses TRBV24-1 and TRBJ2-3, with 10 bases fitting TRBD2. The CDR3 runs 16 residues. With 4 bases clipped from V and 5 bases from J, the junction kept 8 bases outside the gene matches. Germline CDR1 KGHDR, CDR2 SFDVKD. The CDR3 loop is CATSDSAGGPGDTQYF. The DNA of the CDR3 is TGTGCCACCAGTGACTCAGCGGGGGGGCCGGGAGATACGCAGTATTTT.

This clone showed up many times. The chain has TRBV2 and TRBJ1-5, with TRBD1 matching over 10 bases. Germline assignment: CDR1 SNHLY and CDR2 FYNNEI. V lost 5 bases and J lost 6; bases outside the gene matches: 16. The CDR3 extends over 18 amino acids. The CDR3 bases are TGTGCCAGCAGTTTCACCGACAGGGGGCTATTGCAAGGTCAGCCCCAGCATTTT. This encodes CASSFTDRGLLQGQPQHF.

J is TRBJ1-1 and V is TRBV5-4; no reliable D call. The ends were cut back, 2 bases at V and 0 bases at J, with 11 bases in the middle. The germline V gene has CDR1 SGHNT and CDR2 YYREEE (reference sequence). The CDR3 is 15 amino acids. The CDR3 protein is CASSLFNKLNTEAFF. DNA for the CDR3: TGTGCCAGCAGCTTATTTAACAAGCTGAACACTGAAGCTTTCTTT. The entire variable domain, with the rest obtained from reference TRBV5-4 and TRBJ1-1, is as follows: ETGVTQSPTHLIKTRGQQVTLRCSSQSGHNTVSWYQQALGQGPQFIFQYYREEENGRGNFPPRFSGLQFPNYSSELNVNALELDDSALYLCASSLFNKLNTEAFFGQGTRLTVV.

The chain joins TRBV28 to TRBJ2-5, with 11 bases aligning to TRBD2. The length of the CDR3 is 16 residues. The V gene's germline CDR1 is MDHEN and CDR2 SYDVKM. J gave up 0 bases and V 5 bases, and 5 bases lay outside the gene matches. The CDR3, as DNA: TGTGCCAGCAGTCCCGGGACTAGCGGAAACCAAGAGACCCAGTACTTC. This codes for CASSPGTSGNQETQYF.

The chain has TRBV9 and TRBJ1-4; a possible D gene is TRBD1 (5 bases). This CDR3 comprises 14 residues. The V and J ends lost 4 bases and 8 bases respectively, with 15 bases between them. Germline CDR1 is SGDLS and CDR2 is YYNGEE. The CDR3 DNA reads as TGTGCCAGCAGCCCCGGGGGGGGTAACGAAAAACTGTTTTTT. It codes for CASSPGGGNEKLFF. The complete variable domain, with remaining parts taken from reference TRBV9 and TRBJ1-4, reads DSGVTQTPKHLITATGQRVTLRCSPRSGDLSVYWYQQSLDQGLQFLIQYYNGEERAKGNILERFSAQQFPDLHSELNLSSLELGDSALYFCASSPGGGNEKLFFGSGTQLSVL.

This rearrangement joins TRBV4-1 to TRBJ2-7; 7 bases agree with TRBD2. CDR1 is MGHRA and CDR2 is YSYEKL in the germline V gene. The J segment lost 2 bases and the V segment lost 0 bases, leaving 4 bases of the junction unmatched. The CDR3 has 15 residues. The chain's CDR3 is CASSQDLGLAYEQYF. The CDR3 DNA follows: TGCGCCAGCAGCCAAGATCTAGGACTAGCCTACGAGCAGTACTTC.

CDR3 sequence (DNA): TGCGCCAGCAGCTCCCGCTCTGGGGCTAATGAAAAACTGTTTTTT. The encoded protein is CASSSRSGANEKLFF. The chain is built from TRBV5-1 and TRBJ1-4; D gene ambiguous. The CDR3 is made up of 15 amino acids. V was shortened by 3 bases and J by 3 bases, with 12 bases between the two germline ends. Germline CDR1 and CDR2: SGHRS and YFSETQ.

The chain is built from TRBV3-1 (or the pseudogene TRBV3-2) and TRBJ2-1; TRBD2 agrees at 10 bases. CDR1 is LGHDT and CDR2 is YNNKEL in the germline V gene (reference sequence). The CDR3 spans 14 residues. Losses at the gene ends were 2 bases for V and 10 bases for J; bases not matched to a gene: 5. CDR3 bases: TGTGCCAGCAGCCAACTGGGACTAGCGAGCGAGCAGTTCTTC. Protein product: CASSQLGLASEQFF.

The chain is built from TRBV9 and TRBJ2-3; 12 bases are shared with TRBD2. CDR3 size: 18 residues. V shed 2 bases and J 6 bases; nucleotides not matched to a gene: 13. Germline CDR1 reads SGDLS; CDR2 reads YYNGEE. DNA of the CDR3: TGTGCCAGCAGCGTCCCCGCCGGGACTAGCGGGCAGAGCGATACGCAGTATTTT. Its translation: CASSVPAGTSGQSDTQYF.

The V gene is TRBV5-1, the J gene TRBJ2-1; D possibly matches TRBD1 or TRBD2 (6 bases each). CDR1 is SGHRS, CDR2 YFSETQ, per germline. V lost 4 bases and J lost 7, with 15 bases in between. The CDR3 contains 14 residues. The CDR3 sequence: CASSRTGRTNEQFF. CDR3 DNA sequence: TGCGCCAGCAGCAGAACAGGGAGGACGAATGAGCAGTTCTTC.

This chain links TRBV7-9 with TRBJ2-7, with 8 bases identical to TRBD2. With 3 bases clipped from V and 7 bases from J, the junction kept 8 bases outside the gene matches. Germline V gene data show CDR1 as SEHNR and CDR2 as FQNEAQ (reference sequence). The CDR3 consists of 14 residues. This chain's CDR3 is CASSFGTRLGEQYF. CDR3 bases: TGTGCCAGCAGCTTTGGGACTAGGCTTGGTGAGCAGTACTTC. Complete variable domain (other parts from reference TRBV7-9 and TRBJ2-7): DTGVSQNPRHKITKRGQNVTFRCDPISEHNRLYWYRQTLGQGPEFLTYFQNEAQLEKSRLLSDRFSAERPKGSFSTLEIQRTEQGDSAMYLCASSFGTRLGEQYFGPGTRLTVT.

The chain has TRBV4-1 and TRBJ2-1, with D possibly being TRBD1 or TRBD2 (6 bases each). V lost 4 bases, J lost 4 bases, and 20 bases lay in between. Germline V gene data show CDR1 as MGHRA and CDR2 as YSYEKL. CDR3 length equals 17 residues. The CDR3 region has the DNA TGCGCCAGCAGCCGCAGCCGGGGGCAGGAACGGTACAATGAGCAGTTCTTC. It is translated as CASSRSRGQERYNEQFF.

This sequence joins TRBV2 and TRBJ1-2, with D maybe TRBD1 (6 bases). The germline gives CDR1 SNHLY, CDR2 FYNNEI. Trimming took off 6 bases at V and 4 bases at J, with 18 bases between the two ends. CDR3 size: 15 residues. CDR3: CASRKGVQAAYGYTF. DNA of the CDR3: TGTGCCAGCAGGAAGGGGGTGCAGGCGGCCTATGGCTACACCTTC. The full variable domain, rest sourced from reference TRBV2 and TRBJ1-2, is EPEVTQTPSHQVTQMGQEVILRCVPISNHLYFYWYRQILGQKVEFLVSFYNNEISEKSEIFDDQFSVERPDGSNFTLKIRSTKLEDSAMYFCASRKGVQAAYGYTFGSGTRLTVV.

The J gene is TRBJ2-3, the V gene TRBV5-1; the D gene is possibly TRBD2 (7 bases). Germline-derived CDR1 and CDR2 are SGHRS and YFSETQ. The length of the CDR3 is 17 residues. The V and J ends lost 4 bases and 6 bases respectively, with 24 bases between them. The CDR3 region has the DNA TGCGCCAGCAGCCGGGATGGGTTCGGGGGGCGCCCGGATACGCAGTATTTT. Encoded protein: CASSRDGFGGRPDTQYF.

The gene calls are TRBV7-8 and TRBJ1-5, with D hard to call. Looked up from germline, CDR1 is SGHVS and CDR2 is FQNEAQ. The CDR3 has 13 amino acids. The V end lost 5 bases, the J end lost 8 bases, and 13 bases lay between the germline ends. CDR3 region: CASSNDPVEPQHF. Here the CDR3 DNA reads TGTGCCAGCAGCAACGACCCCGTCGAGCCCCAGCATTTT.

In DNA form, the CDR3 reads TGTGCCAGCAGCTCTAGGGTGGAGACAGGTCAGGGCACTGAAGCTTTCTTT. It translates to CASSSRVETGQGTEAFF. The chain uses TRBV9 and TRBJ1-1, with D tentatively TRBD1 (6 bases). The germline CDR1 and CDR2 sequences are SGDLS and YYNGEE. Trimming took off 4 bases at V and 4 bases at J, with 23 bases between the two ends. This CDR3 has 17 amino acids. The full variable domain, completed using reference TRBV9 and TRBJ1-1, is DSGVTQTPKHLITATGQRVTLRCSPRSGDLSVYWYQQSLDQGLQFLIQYYNGEERAKGNILERFSAQQFPDLHSELNLSSLELGDSALYFCASSSRVETGQGTEAFFGQGTRLTVV.

The gene calls are TRBV5-4 and TRBJ2-1, with 10 bases aligning to TRBD2. V lost 1 base to trimming and J lost 5 bases; unmatched junction nucleotides: 3. Germline CDR1 is SGHNT and CDR2 is YYREEE (reference sequence). This CDR3 spans 15 amino acids. The CDR3 nucleotides read TGTGCCAGCAGCTTGCAACTAGCGGGGCACAATGAGCAGTTCTTC. It yields the protein CASSLQLAGHNEQFF.

The V and J genes are TRBV30 and TRBJ2-2; D is perhaps TRBD1 or TRBD2 (5 bases each). This CDR3 spans 13 amino acids. V was shortened by 1 base and J by 6 bases, with 9 bases between the two germline ends. Germline V gene sequence: CDR1 GTSNPN, CDR2 SVGIG (reference sequence). CDR3 region: CAWSGTGPGELFF. The CDR3 DNA reads as TGTGCCTGGAGTGGGACGGGGCCCGGGGAGCTGTTTTTT.